Following are 29 T cell receptor beta chains from one sample sequenced in a study of blood T cell repertoires in COVID-19. Only in-frame clones appear in the TCRdb table, and some are missing; sequencing was by immunoSEQ multiplex PCR. This table has approximately 90,000 clones, approximately 86% appearing once. The source material was peripheral blood. These receptors all stem from an elderly man with active or convalescent COVID-19.

This chain joins TRBV4-2 and TRBJ1-5, with D maybe TRBD1 (6 bases). There are 14 residues in the CDR3. CDR1 and CDR2 (germline): LGHNA, YNFKEQ. Trimming left V 2 bases short and J 6 bases short, with 11 bases between. The DNA for the CDR3 is TGTGCCAGCAGCCAAATACAGGGATCTCAGCCCCAGCATTTT. Encoded protein: CASSQIQGSQPQHF.

This sequence joins TRBV27 and TRBJ1-2; 9 bases line up with TRBD1. This CDR3 has 14 amino acids. Trimming cost V 3 bases and J 8 bases; bases outside gene matches: 7. Per germline, CDR1 MNHEY and CDR2 SMNVEV (reference sequence). CDR3 nucleotide sequence: TGTGCCAGCAGTTTGACAGGGGGGGGTCAGGGCTACACCTTC. The encoded protein is CASSLTGGGQGYTF.

The rearrangement joins TRBV6-2 or TRBV6-3 to TRBJ2-4, with TRBD2 as a possible D gene (6 bases). The CDR3 has 13 amino acids. V was shortened by 6 bases and J by 6 bases, with 12 bases between the two germline ends. Germline V gene data show CDR1 as MNHEY and CDR2 as SVGEGT. The CDR3 loop is CASSIGTGNIQYF. The CDR3 DNA reads TGTGCCAGCAGCATCGGGACTGGAAACATTCAGTACTTC.

This clone was found once. V and J are TRBV4-2 and TRBJ2-5; 13 bases are a match to TRBD2. With V trimmed by 2 bases and J by 5 bases, 8 bases remained unmatched. Germline CDR1 and CDR2: LGHNA and YNFKEQ. The CDR3 is made up of 17 amino acids. CDR3 amino acids: CASSQLLLAGGFETQYF. The CDR3 DNA reads TGTGCCAGCAGCCAACTTCTACTAGCGGGAGGGTTTGAGACCCAGTACTTC.

V is TRBV19 and J is TRBJ1-1; D possibly corresponds to TRBD1 (5 bases). Trimming left V 4 bases short and J 0 bases short, with 12 bases between. CDR1 and CDR2 (germline): LNHDA, SQIVND (reference sequence). This CDR3 has 15 residues. For the CDR3, the DNA is TGTGCCAGTAGTAAAAAGGGGCAACTGAACACTGAAGCTTTCTTT. It translates to CASSKKGQLNTEAFF.

The chain recombines TRBV7-3 with TRBJ2-1; D possibly corresponds to TRBD1 (7 bases). This CDR3 comprises 16 residues. Per the germline V gene, CDR1 is SGHTA and CDR2 is FQGTGA. With 5 bases removed from V and 8 bases from J, the gap between germline ends came to 22 bases. CDR3 sequence reads: CASSRRQGSGSDEQFF. The CDR3 DNA reads TGTGCCAGCAGCCGTCGACAGGGCTCCGGGAGCGATGAGCAGTTCTTC.

The V and J genes are TRBV5-1 and TRBJ2-2, with D maybe TRBD1 (6 bases). Trimming removed 4 bases from V and 3 bases from J, with 16 bases in between. CDR3 size: 16 residues. From germline, CDR1 is SGHRS and CDR2 YFSETQ. In DNA, the CDR3 is TGCGCCAGCAGCGCGGCCGGGACACGGGACACCGGGGAGCTGTTTTTT. This translates into CASSAAGTRDTGELFF.

The genes are TRBV19 and TRBJ1-5; 9 nucleotides line up with TRBD1. This CDR3 contains 20 residues. Germline V gene lookup returns CDR1 LNHDA and CDR2 SQIVND (reference sequence). V shed 1 base, J shed 0 bases, and the junction held 13 bases outside the gene matches. This chain's CDR3 is CASSIALGTGRRNSNQPQHF. CDR3 nucleotide sequence: TGTGCCAGTAGTATAGCCTTAGGGACAGGGAGGAGGAATAGCAATCAGCCCCAGCATTTT.

This clone came up a few times. The rearrangement links TRBV6-2 or TRBV6-3 to TRBJ2-2; 14 bases fit TRBD2. CDR1 and CDR2 from the germline V gene are MNHEY and SVGEGT. CDR3 length: 19 residues. Unmatched junction bases numbered 12, after V lost 5 bases and J lost 4 bases. CDR3 loop: CASSEGLAGVLLPTGELFF. CDR3 nucleotide sequence: TGTGCCAGCAGTGAGGGACTAGCGGGAGTTTTATTACCCACCGGGGAGCTGTTTTTT.

The chain is built from TRBV3-1 (or the pseudogene TRBV3-2) and TRBJ2-5; 10 nucleotides agree with TRBD2. Trimming cost V 3 bases and J 1 base; bases outside gene matches: 5. CDR1 and CDR2 (germline): LGHDT, YNNKEL (reference sequence). The CDR3 totals 16 residues. The chain's CDR3 is CASSQGTSVIQETQYF. Written as DNA, the CDR3 is TGTGCCAGCAGCCAGGGGACTAGCGTTATCCAAGAGACCCAGTACTTC.

The chain links TRBV10-2 to TRBJ2-3; 8 bases match TRBD2. Germline values: CDR1 WSHSY, CDR2 SAAADI. Trimming cost V 8 bases and J 4 bases; bases outside gene matches: 17. This CDR3 region has 17 residues. CDR3 sequence reads: CASRNGPGLGFADTQYF. CDR3 in DNA: TGCGCCAGCCGAAATGGACCGGGACTAGGGTTTGCAGATACGCAGTATTTT.

This clone turned up a few times. The chain is built from TRBV28 and TRBJ2-7; D perhaps matches TRBD1 (5 bases). The ends were cut back, 5 bases at V and 1 base at J, with 9 bases in the middle. The germline V gene has CDR1 MDHEN and CDR2 SYDVKM. The CDR3 has 13 residues. The DNA for the CDR3 is TGTGCCAGCAGTCTGACAGATTCCTACGAGCAGTACTTC. It translates to CASSLTDSYEQYF.

The genes are TRBV6-5 and TRBJ1-2, with 7 bases lining up with TRBD1. The CDR3 spans 14 residues. The V gene's germline CDR1 is MNHEY and CDR2 SVGAGI. The V and J ends lost 5 bases and 7 bases, in that order; junction bases with no gene match: 10. This CDR3 reads CASSPDRTLGGYTF. The CDR3, as DNA: TGTGCCAGCAGTCCGGACAGGACCCTGGGTGGCTACACCTTC.

J is TRBJ1-1 and V is TRBV7-9, with D perhaps matching TRBD1 (6 bases). Germline values: CDR1 SEHNR, CDR2 FQNEAQ (reference sequence). CDR3 length: 16 residues. The V gene lost 2 bases and the J gene lost 4 bases, with 17 bases spanning the gap. This CDR3 is CASSLSRGEGGTEAFF. In DNA, the CDR3 is TGTGCCAGCAGCTTATCTCGGGGCGAAGGGGGCACTGAAGCTTTCTTT.

V and J are TRBV18 and TRBJ2-1; 7 nucleotides match TRBD1. The CDR3 is 15 amino acids. Germline V CDR1 and CDR2: KGHSH, LQKENI. Trimming removed 4 bases from V and 1 base from J; junction bases left unmatched: 4. The CDR3 here is CASSLTTGSYNEQFF. The DNA of the CDR3 is TGTGCCAGCTCACTGACGACAGGGTCCTACAATGAGCAGTTCTTC.

The genes are TRBV30 and TRBJ1-6; TRBD1 is a possible D gene (5 bases). V was pared by 6 bases and J by 14 bases, with 17 bases between. The germline gives CDR1 GTSNPN, CDR2 SVGIG (reference sequence). The CDR3 totals 12 residues. The CDR3 here is CACKKDIRALHF. The CDR3 bases are TGTGCCTGTAAAAAGGACATTCGAGCCCTCCACTTT. Filled out from reference TRBV30 and TRBJ1-6, the complete variable domain reads SQTIHQWPATLVQPVGSPLSLECTVEGTSNPNLYWYRQAAGRGLQLLFYSVGIGQISSEVPQNLSASRPQDRQFILSSKKLLLSDSGFYLCACKKDIRALHFGNGTRLTVT.

J is TRBJ1-1 and V is TRBV5-1, with 7 bases that match TRBD1. The V and J ends lost 3 bases and 0 bases, in that order; junction bases with no gene match: 2. The CDR3 contains 14 residues. Germline CDR1 is SGHRS and CDR2 is YFSETQ. The CDR3 DNA follows: TGCGCCAGCAGCTCGACAGGGTTGAACACTGAAGCTTTCTTT. Translated, it gives CASSSTGLNTEAFF.

The chain uses TRBV7-9 and TRBJ2-3; D uncertain. The CDR3 is 15 amino acids. V was clipped by 2 bases and J by 2 bases, with 11 bases between them. The germline CDR1 and CDR2 sequences are SEHNR and FQNEAQ (reference sequence). This chain's CDR3 is CASSLWPTVTDTQYF. The CDR3 region has the DNA TGTGCCAGCAGCTTATGGCCAACCGTCACAGATACGCAGTATTTT.

The chain couples TRBV29-1 to TRBJ2-1; the D is unclear. The V end was cut by 3 bases, the J end by 4 bases, with 16 bases between. The CDR3 contains 15 residues. Germline V gives CDR1 SQVTM, CDR2 ANQGSEA. The CDR3 region is CSVDPYSAGYNEQFF. As DNA, the CDR3 is TGCAGCGTTGACCCCTACTCGGCCGGGTACAATGAGCAGTTCTTC.

In DNA form, the CDR3 reads TGTGCCAGTAGGGACAGGGCATCAGTCGAGACCCAGTACTTC. It translates to CASRDRASVETQYF. The chain carries TRBV19 and TRBJ2-5; 8 bases map to TRBD1. Germline trimming cut 6 bases from V and 5 bases from J; bases unmatched to any gene: 8. Germline CDR1 and CDR2: LNHDA and SQIVND (reference sequence). The CDR3 contains 14 residues.

V is TRBV3-1 (or the pseudogene TRBV3-2) and J is TRBJ1-3; 9 bases fit TRBD1. V lost 0 bases, J lost 0 bases, and 15 bases stayed unmatched. The CDR3 length is 21 residues. Per the germline V gene, CDR1 is LGHDT and CDR2 is YNNKEL (reference sequence). CDR3 nucleotides: TGTGCCAGCAGCCAAGAAGTAGGGAACAGGGGGCAACCCCACTCTGGAAACACCATATATTTT. Residues: CASSQEVGNRGQPHSGNTIYF.

The chain employs TRBV12-3 or TRBV12-4 and TRBJ1-1; D may be TRBD1 (5 bases). The CDR3 covers 12 residues. Between the trimmed V and J ends, which lost 3 bases and 11 bases, there was a span of 13 bases. CDR3 loop: CASSLGTPGAFF. The CDR3 DNA follows: TGTGCCAGCAGTTTGGGGACTCCAGGGGCTTTCTTT.

This clone has a handful of counts. The chain is built from TRBV7-2 and TRBJ2-7; tentatively, D is TRBD2 (6 bases). Germline V gives CDR1 SGHTA, CDR2 FQGNSA. This CDR3 comprises 14 residues. V gave up 5 bases and J gave up 3 bases, with 14 bases separating them. The CDR3 reads CASSPGGPLYEQYF. CDR3 in DNA: TGTGCCAGCAGCCCCGGAGGGCCCCTCTACGAGCAGTACTTC.

The V gene is TRBV25-1, the J gene TRBJ1-4, with no clear D. Germline assignment: CDR1 MGHDK and CDR2 SYGVNS. The CDR3 has 13 residues. With 10 bases removed from V and 1 base from J, the gap between germline ends came to 10 bases. As DNA, the CDR3 is TGTGCCAAAATACTGAGAACTAATGAAAAACTGTTTTTT. Translation gives CAKILRTNEKLFF.

The V and J genes are TRBV6-2 or TRBV6-3 and TRBJ2-7, with 12 bases lining up with TRBD1. J lost 3 bases, V lost 3 bases, and 3 bases had no gene match. Germline V gene lookup returns CDR1 MNHEY and CDR2 SVGEGT. This CDR3 spans 15 amino acids. CDR3 nucleotide sequence: TGTGCCAGCAGTTATGGGACAGGGGGCTTCTACGAGCAGTACTTC. It encodes CASSYGTGGFYEQYF.

The rearrangement links TRBV27 to TRBJ2-7, with TRBD1 as a possible D gene (6 bases). V lost 7 bases and J 0 bases, leaving 13 bases between the germline ends. CDR1 MNHEY and CDR2 SMNVEV come from the germline V gene (reference sequence). The CDR3 contains 14 residues. Here the CDR3 DNA reads TGTGCCAGCAAGGACCGGGACATCTCCTACGAGCAGTACTTC. It yields the protein CASKDRDISYEQYF.

The chain couples TRBV12-3 or TRBV12-4 to TRBJ1-2; D is undetermined. The CDR3 has 13 amino acids. With 2 bases removed from V and 4 bases from J, the gap between germline ends came to 8 bases. DNA of the CDR3: TGTGCCAGCAGTTTACCTCCAGGCTATGGCTACACCTTC. Translated: CASSLPPGYGYTF.

This clone was detected only a few times. The genes are TRBV9 and TRBJ2-1; D unresolved. CDR3 length: 14 residues. The V end lost 4 bases, the J end lost 5 bases, and 13 bases lay between the germline ends. Germline V CDR1 and CDR2: SGDLS, YYNGEE. The CDR3 nucleotides are TGTGCCAGCAGCACTCGAAATCAAGACAATGAGCAGTTCTTC. Translated: CASSTRNQDNEQFF.

The V gene is TRBV11-2, the J gene TRBJ2-2; 8 nucleotides line up with TRBD2. The CDR3 has 12 residues. Germline V gives CDR1 SGHAT, CDR2 FQNNGV. The CDR3 protein is CAQAGAAGELFF. As DNA, the CDR3 is TGTGCGCAAGCGGGAGCGGCAGGGGAGCTGTTTTTT.